This TCR beta chain is drawn from a study of neurological immune-mediated disorders. In this sample, this clonotype turned up many times. By 5'RACE with 10-nucleotide random UMIs, the cDNA was made. Over 180 million TCR-beta sequences (from 15-18 subjects) were yielded by each sequencing run. TCRdb recomputed calls from the 5' RACE reads with MiXCR, one row per CDR3 protein. The data contain tens of thousands of distinct CDR3 sequences, 3% to 4% of them singletons. The TCR sequence derives from a man in his forties with multiple sclerosis. The sequencing input was PBMCs.

In DNA, the CDR3 is TGTGCCAGCAGTTCTCCTACAGGGGGTAATTCACCCCTCCACTTT. Translation gives CASSSPTGGNSPLHF. The rearrangement uses TRBV28 and TRBJ1-6; TRBD1 aligns across 8 bases. The CDR3 totals 15 residues. V lost 4 bases, J lost 6 bases, and 5 bases stayed unmatched. Germline V CDR1 and CDR2: MDHEN, SYDVKM.